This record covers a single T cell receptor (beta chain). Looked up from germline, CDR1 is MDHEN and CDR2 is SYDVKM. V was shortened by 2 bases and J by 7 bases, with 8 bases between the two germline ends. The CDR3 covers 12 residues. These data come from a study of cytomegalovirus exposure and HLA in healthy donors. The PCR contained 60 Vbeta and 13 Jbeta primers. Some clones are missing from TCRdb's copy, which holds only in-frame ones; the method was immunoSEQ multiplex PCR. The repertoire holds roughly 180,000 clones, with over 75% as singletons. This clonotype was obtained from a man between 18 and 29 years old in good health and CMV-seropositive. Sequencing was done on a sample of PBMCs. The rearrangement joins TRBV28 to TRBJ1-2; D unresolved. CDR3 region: CASSLGLFGYTF. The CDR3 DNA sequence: TGTGCCAGCAGTTTAGGGCTTTTTGGCTACACCTTC.